This entry concerns a single T cell receptor beta chain. Antigen: not known. These data belong to a study of cytomegalovirus exposure and HLA in healthy donors. CDR1 and CDR2 (germline): SGHNT, YYREEE (reference sequence). V lost 4 bases and J lost 5; bases outside the gene matches: 11. The length of the CDR3 is 15 residues. Primers: 60 Vbeta forward and 13 Jbeta reverse. Method: immunoSEQ multiplex PCR; TCRdb's copy keeps in-frame clones and lacks some. The table includes over 85,000 clones, around 85% detected once. Findings of the study overall: In a later analysis, about 17,000 TCR beta sequences were associated with HLA alleles at 0.05 false discovery rate. Later analysis placed DRB1 highest and HLA-C lowest in TCR association rates, which differed by HLA locus. Later on, a genetic analysis was performed. It linked a missense variant in DCLRE1C with V- and J-gene trimming of TCR beta. Cytomegalovirus-associated TCR beta chains were listed, numbering some 180.

This chain joins TRBV5-4 and TRBJ1-2; 7 bases match TRBD1. The sequencing sample was made of PBMCs. The origin of this receptor is a man aged 35 to 55 in good health and CMV-seronegative. CDR3 in DNA: TGTGCCAGCAGCCCGAGACAGGGTGTGGGTTATGGCTACACCTTC. It is translated as CASSPRQGVGYGYTF.